The rows below give T cell receptor beta chains drawn from one sample of a study of blood T cells in healthy people across ages. TCRdb re-analysed the 5' RACE reads in MiXCR, keeping a single row per CDR3 protein. Seen here are about 1.6 million distinct CDR3 sequences, 34% observed once, and the top ten hold 10% to 12%. The sample taken for sequencing was blood. These receptors originate from a woman between 25 and 40 years old in good health. Each CDR3 is given with its conserved first and last residue. Fields, in order: clone size, J gene, D gene, V gene, CDR3 DNA, CDR3 protein. The D gene is left open where the match is weak. The size field is filled for only some rows; it gives once, few, many or a size class.

. TRBJ2-1 . TRBV12-3/TRBV12-4 TGTGCCAGCAGTCCTTACGTGGTCGCGGGAAATCAGCAGTTCTTC CASSPYVVAGNQQFF
few TRBJ2-7 TRBD2 TRBV6-6 TGTGCCAGCTCAAGCGCGGGAGAGAGGTACGAGCAGTACTTC CASSSAGERYEQYF
few TRBJ2-5 . TRBV6-1 TGTGCCAGCAGTGAAAGAGGGCGGCTAAACCAAGAGACCCAGTACTTC CASSERGRLNQETQYF
. TRBJ2-1 TRBD2 TRBV7-6 TGTGCCAGCAGCGCTAGCGGGGGGGGATATAGCTCCTACAATGAGCAGTTCTTC CASSASGGGYSSYNEQFF
few TRBJ2-3 . TRBV20-1 TGCAGTGCTAGAATTCCCTTTATAGGCACAGATACGCAGTATTTT CSARIPFIGTDTQYF
. TRBJ1-2 . TRBV5-5 TGTGCCAGCAGCTTGGACCGGGACCCCATATGGGGCTACACCTTC CASSLDRDPIWGYTF
few TRBJ2-1 . TRBV6-5 TGTGCCAGCAGTTACGCGGCTGGAGTACACAATGAGCAGTTCTTC CASSYAAGVHNEQFF
. TRBJ2-3 . TRBV12-3/TRBV12-4 TGTGCCAGCAGTTTAAAGGCAGGGGTCACAGATGCGCAGTATTTT CASSLKAGVTDAQYF
few TRBJ1-5 TRBD1 TRBV7-9 TGTGCCAGCAGCCTGGGGACAGGGCCTAGCAATCAGCCCCAGCATTTT CASSLGTGPSNQPQHF
. TRBJ1-2 . TRBV14 TGTGCCAGCAGCCAAGAGGTCTTGACATCGAGTGGGAACTATGGCTACACCTTC CASSQEVLTSSGNYGYTF
. TRBJ2-1 TRBD2 TRBV5-1 TGCGCCAGCCACAAGGGCGGGAGGGCCAACGAGTTCGATGAGCAGTTCTTC CASHKGGRANEFDEQFF
. TRBJ2-7 . TRBV3-1 TGTGCCAGCAGCCGGACACTAGGAGAGGGCTACGAGCAGTACTTC CASSRTLGEGYEQYF
few TRBJ2-7 TRBD2 TRBV5-1 TGCGCCAGCAGCTCAGGACTAGCGGGGGTAAAAAACTACGAGCAGTACTTC CASSSGLAGVKNYEQYF
. TRBJ2-4 . TRBV15 TGTGCCACCAGCAGAGATTGGAACCTGGGTTCAGCCAAAAGCATTCAGTACTTC CATSRDWNLGSAKSIQYF
. TRBJ2-1 TRBD2 TRBV7-8 TGTGCCAGCAGCTTGAAGAGGGCTAGCGGGGGATCCGATGAGCAGTTCTTC CASSLKRASGGSDEQFF
many TRBJ1-4 . TRBV6-6 TGTGCCAGCAGTCCCGAGATGCAGGGCCCCCATGAAAAACTGTTTTTT CASSPEMQGPHEKLFF
few TRBJ2-5 TRBD1 TRBV9 TGTGCCAGCAGCGAAACCGGGACAGGGGTCGAAGAGACCCAGTACTTC CASSETGTGVEETQYF
. TRBJ2-7 TRBD1 TRBV9 TGTGCCAGCGAGGGGGCTTGGGGCGAGCAGTACTTC CASEGAWGEQYF
. TRBJ2-7 . TRBV28 TGTGCCAGCTCACCCGGGGGAGATGTTTACGAGCAGTACTTC CASSPGGDVYEQYF
few TRBJ1-2 . TRBV28 TGTGCCAGCAGTTTGTATGAACAGAGCGGCTACACCTTC CASSLYEQSGYTF
few TRBJ2-5 TRBD2 TRBV6-6 TGTGCCAGCAGTTCCCAGGATCTAGCGGGGGCCAGGACCCAGTACTTC CASSSQDLAGARTQYF
few TRBJ2-7 TRBD2 TRBV7-2 TGTGCCAGCAGCCTCGTAGCGGGGGGGCTTTACGAGCAGTACTTC CASSLVAGGLYEQYF
few TRBJ2-5 . TRBV5-1 TGCGCCAGCAGCTATCTGGATGAGACCCAGTACTTC CASSYLDETQYF
. TRBJ1-1 . TRBV11-1 TGTGCCAGCAGCCATCTTGAGGGTGGCACTGAAGCTTTCTTT CASSHLEGGTEAFF
. TRBJ2-5 TRBD1 TRBV7-3 TGTGCCAGCAGCCCGGACAGGGCGGTGGAGACCCAGTACTTC CASSPDRAVETQYF
. TRBJ2-5 TRBD1 TRBV4-1 TGCGCCAGCAGCCAAGATCACAGGGGGCCGGAGACCCAGTACTTC CASSQDHRGPETQYF
few TRBJ2-1 . TRBV20-1 TGCAGTGCTAGAAAACAGCTGAACGATGAGCAGTTCTTC CSARKQLNDEQFF
few TRBJ2-7 . TRBV20-1 TGCAGTGCTAGAGATCTTACGGGCGAGCAGTACTTC CSARDLTGEQYF
. TRBJ2-5 . TRBV7-2 TGTGCCAGCAGGAGGGGGTTTGGCACAGCAAGATACCGAGAGACCCAGTACTTC CASRRGFGTARYRETQYF
. TRBJ1-1 . TRBV9 TGTGCCAGCAGCGTAGAGCCAGGGTGGGCTGAAGCTTTCTTT CASSVEPGWAEAFF
few TRBJ2-1 . TRBV30 TGTGCCTGGAGTGACCCTACCCGGAGTGGCAATGAGCAGTTCTTC CAWSDPTRSGNEQFF
. TRBJ2-5 TRBD2 TRBV7-9 TGTGCCAGCAGCTTTACTAACGGGGGGGCACAGTACTTC CASSFTNGGAQYF
. TRBJ1-5 TRBD1 TRBV6-1 TGTGCCAGCAGGGACCCTGCGGGGACAGGGGTCCCTTATAGCAATCAGCCCCAGCATTTT CASRDPAGTGVPYSNQPQHF
many TRBJ2-7 TRBD2 TRBV27 TGTGCCAGCAGTATGGCGGGGGCCTACGAGCAGTACTTC CASSMAGAYEQYF
. TRBJ1-2 TRBD1 TRBV28 TGTGCCAGCAGTGTCGGACAGGGCATCTATGGCTACACCTTC CASSVGQGIYGYTF
many TRBJ1-1 TRBD1 TRBV5-6 TGTGCCAGCAGCTTTGAACAGGGGCGACGGAACACTGAAGCTTTCTTT CASSFEQGRRNTEAFF
. TRBJ1-5 TRBD1 TRBV2 TGTGCCAGCAGTCCTAGGACAGGGGGCGGTCAGCCCCTGCATTTT CASSPRTGGGQPLHF
many TRBJ2-1 TRBD2 TRBV27 TGTGCCAGCAGTTTATTAGCGGGAGGGCCAGGGGATGAGCAGTTCTTC CASSLLAGGPGDEQFF
. TRBJ1-2 . TRBV20-1 TGCAGTGCCGCCGGGACGGAAAGTAGCTACACCTTC CSAAGTESSYTF
few TRBJ2-1 . TRBV29-1 TGCAGCGTTGATGATGAGCAGTTCTTC CSVDDEQFF